The 20 T cell receptor beta chains in this list originate from one sample, sequenced in a study of T cells in Graves' hyperthyroidism and ophthalmopathy. It was RNA transcripts that yielded the amplified TCR beta CDR3 regions. TCR CDR3 regions were first amplified by RT-PCR with HTBI primers. TCRdb re-called the multiplex PCR reads with MiXCR, one entry per CDR3 protein. The table includes 500,000 to 750,000 distinct CDR3 sequences, approximately 14% detected once. The source material was blood. Every receptor here comes from a woman younger than 35 with Graves' ophthalmopathy.

The chain is built from TRBV29-1 and TRBJ2-1, with D tentatively TRBD1 or TRBD2 (5 bases each). This CDR3 contains 13 residues. Germline V CDR1 and CDR2: SQVTM, ANQGSEA. The V end was cut by 8 bases, the J end by 6 bases, with 17 bases between. Written as DNA, the CDR3 is TGCAGCCTTAGAGAGGGGCCGGCCAATGAGCAGTTCTTC. Its protein is CSLREGPANEQFF.

Concerning this clonotype: A much larger clone differs from this one at a single base, so this may be a read error. V usage is TRBV20-1 and J usage is TRBJ1-1, with D tentatively TRBD1 (5 bases). The CDR3 has 14 residues. Germline assignment: CDR1 DFQATT and CDR2 SNEGSKA (reference sequence). The CDR3 reads CSARERQRNTDAFF. The CDR3 nucleotides are TGCAGTGCTAGAGAAAGACAGAGGAACACTGATGCTTTCTTT.

This chain links TRBV4-2 with TRBJ1-5; TRBD1 might be the D (5 bases). Per the germline V gene, CDR1 is LGHNA and CDR2 is YNFKEQ. The CDR3 sequence is 18 residues long. Trimming took 0 bases from V and 3 from J, leaving 18 bases between them. CDR3 bases: TGTGCCAGCAGCCAAGACTTACGGACAATAACCGTCAATCAGCCCCAGCATTTT. Amino acid sequence: CASSQDLRTITVNQPQHF.

The V and J genes are TRBV11-1 and TRBJ2-6; no firm D call. The CDR3 covers 17 residues. In germline, CDR1 is SGHAT, CDR2 FQDESV (reference sequence). With 8 bases removed from V and 0 bases from J, the gap between germline ends came to 17 bases. The CDR3 DNA sequence: TGTGCCAGCTCACCTGTTAGTCAGACCTCTGGGGCCAACGTCCTGACTTTC. Amino acid sequence: CASSPVSQTSGANVLTF.

This clonotype has a count of ten or more. V usage is TRBV2 and J usage is TRBJ2-7; D is uncertain. CDR1 and CDR2 (germline): SNHLY, FYNNEI. Trimming cost V 1 base and J 2 bases, with 9 bases left between them. This CDR3 has 14 amino acids. The CDR3 bases are TGTGCCAGCAGTGAAGGGGTAAGGGCCTACGAGCAGTACTTC. The encoded protein is CASSEGVRAYEQYF.

This chain uses TRBV19 with TRBJ1-2; D is unclear. The CDR3 spans 14 residues. The germline V gene encodes CDR1 LNHDA and CDR2 SQIVND (reference sequence). V lost 3 bases to trimming and J lost 2 bases, with 10 bases between them. Written as DNA, the CDR3 is TGTGCCAGTAGTATCGACGGAGGAAACTATGGCTACACCTTC. Translating gives CASSIDGGNYGYTF.

The CDR3 nucleotides are TGTGCCAGCAGCCGGAGTAGTGTTGCAGGTTTGGGGGGGAAGACCCAGTACTTC. Its protein product is CASSRSSVAGLGGKTQYF. The rearrangement links TRBV28 to TRBJ2-5, with TRBD2 matching over 7 bases. The V and J ends lost 6 bases and 6 bases, in that order; junction bases with no gene match: 22. Germline V lookup: CDR1 MDHEN, CDR2 SYDVKM. The CDR3 is made up of 18 amino acids.

This clonotype was seen a handful of times. V and J are TRBV27 and TRBJ1-1, with D unclear. Germline lookup yields CDR1 MNHEY and CDR2 SMNVEV (reference sequence). This CDR3 is built from 15 residues. Trimming removed 1 base at V and 7 bases at J, with 16 bases between. CDR3 sequence reads: CASSLYPMRTGEAFF. Written as DNA, the CDR3 is TGTGCCAGCAGTTTATACCCAATGAGGACGGGTGAAGCTTTCTTT.

The J gene is TRBJ2-6, the V gene TRBV7-8; D might be TRBD1 or TRBD2, each matching 6 bases. V gave up 1 base and J gave up 2 bases, with 27 bases separating them. The CDR3 contains 22 residues. CDR1 and CDR2 (germline): SGHVS, FQNEAQ. CDR3 sequence (DNA): TGTGCCAGCAGCTTAGGGGCGGGGTGGGGGGCCGGCCGAACTCCTGGGGCCAACGTCCTGACTTTC. Protein product: CASSLGAGWGAGRTPGANVLTF.

This clonotype was found many times. The CDR3 DNA reads TGTGCCAGCAGCGTGGGGGGTCGGGGCAATGAGCAGTTCTTC. It yields the protein CASSVGGRGNEQFF. V usage is TRBV9 and J usage is TRBJ2-1, with a weak D call TRBD2 (6 bases). The CDR3 totals 14 residues. The germline gives CDR1 SGDLS, CDR2 YYNGEE. Trimming cost V 2 bases and J 6 bases, with 12 bases left between them.

The sample holds many counts of this clonotype. This chain joins TRBV29-1 and TRBJ2-3; TRBD2 aligns across 10 bases. Losses at the gene ends were 4 bases for V and 7 bases for J; bases not matched to a gene: 11. The CDR3 spans 15 residues. Germline CDR1 reads SQVTM; CDR2 reads ANQGSEA. The CDR3 loop reads CSVVFASGSMNTQYF. DNA of the CDR3: TGCAGCGTTGTCTTTGCTAGCGGGAGTATGAATACGCAGTATTTT.

This clonotype was seen many times. This chain links TRBV5-5 with TRBJ2-3; D uncertain. This CDR3 comprises 14 residues. Per germline, CDR1 SGHKS and CDR2 YYEKEE (reference sequence). V lost 1 base and J 1 base, leaving 7 bases between the germline ends. CDR3 amino acids: CASSLSFRTDTQYF. CDR3 bases: TGTGCCAGCAGCTTGTCTTTTCGCACAGATACGCAGTATTTT.

This chain links TRBV4-3 with TRBJ2-3; 8 bases are a match to TRBD2. The CDR3 sequence is 15 residues long. The germline V gene has CDR1 LGHNA and CDR2 YSLEER. The trim removed 1 base at V and 6 bases at J, leaving 6 bases unmatched. Here the CDR3 reads CASSQGRGGGDTQYF. In nucleotides, the CDR3 is TGCGCCAGCAGCCAAGGCCGGGGCGGGGGGGATACGCAGTATTTT.

This clonotype was seen only a few times. The chain recombines TRBV20-1 with TRBJ2-7, with D perhaps matching TRBD2 (7 bases). Trimming cost V 2 bases and J 7 bases, with 21 bases left between them. Germline CDR1 is DFQATT and CDR2 is SNEGSKA (reference sequence). The CDR3 totals 15 residues. The CDR3 protein is CSARLGGETGLEQYF. Written as DNA, the CDR3 is TGCAGTGCTAGACTAGGGGGGGAGACGGGGTTGGAGCAGTACTTC.

This clonotype was seen at least ten times. V and J are TRBV11-2 and TRBJ2-5, with 10 nucleotides matching TRBD2. Germline V gene data show CDR1 as SGHAT and CDR2 as FQNNGV. The V segment lost 0 bases and the J segment 4 bases; nucleotides outside the gene matches: 8. The CDR3 has 17 residues. The CDR3 DNA follows: TGTGCCAGCAGCTTAGAAGTCGGGACTAGCGTTGGAGAGACCCAGTACTTC. Translated, it gives CASSLEVGTSVGETQYF.

This clonotype has more than one count but fewer than ten. The chain employs TRBV10-3 and TRBJ1-2; 7 nucleotides line up with TRBD1. The CDR3 runs to 14 residues. Trimming removed 0 bases from V and 7 bases from J; junction bases left unmatched: 5. In germline, CDR1 is ENHRY, CDR2 SYGVKD. CDR3 sequence: CAISESKGGSGYTF. CDR3 DNA: TGTGCCATCAGTGAGTCAAAAGGGGGCTCTGGCTACACCTTC.

The genes are TRBV20-1 and TRBJ2-3, with 9 positions matching TRBD2. Trimming removed 6 bases from V and 5 bases from J; junction bases left unmatched: 15. Germline V gene lookup returns CDR1 DFQATT and CDR2 SNEGSKA (reference sequence). This CDR3 region has 16 residues. This CDR3 reads CSAPPPSGTKGDTQYF. CDR3 bases: TGCAGTGCCCCCCCCCCTAGCGGGACAAAGGGAGATACGCAGTATTTT.

This clonotype was picked up many times. V is TRBV9 and J is TRBJ2-5, with 8 bases matching TRBD1. Germline CDR1 SGDLS, CDR2 YYNGEE. V was clipped by 5 bases and J by 5 bases; unmatched bases: 5. The CDR3 contains 13 residues. CDR3 in DNA: TGTGCCAGCAGTGTTGGACAGGGTGAGACCCAGTACTTC. It codes for CASSVGQGETQYF.

This clonotype was observed a handful of times. V is TRBV7-6 and J is TRBJ2-6, with 10 positions matching TRBD1. The CDR3 is 20 amino acids. The germline V gene encodes CDR1 SGHVS and CDR2 FNYEAQ. V shed 1 base and J 0 bases; nucleotides not matched to a gene: 9. Written as DNA, the CDR3 is TGTGCCAGCAGCTTAGATTGGGGGACAGGGGTCCTCTCTGGGGCCAACGTCCTGACTTTC. This sequence encodes CASSLDWGTGVLSGANVLTF.

This clonotype showed up many times. The chain carries TRBV7-8 and TRBJ2-5, with D possibly matching TRBD1 (6 bases). In germline, CDR1 is SGHVS, CDR2 FQNEAQ. This CDR3 has 14 amino acids. Trimming removed 3 bases from V and 3 bases from J, with 11 bases in between. CDR3 bases: TGTGCCAGCAGCTTGGGACAAATAAAAGAGACCCAGTACTTC. This encodes CASSLGQIKETQYF.